This T cell receptor (beta chain) is drawn from a study of shared clonotypes between healthy human individuals. Sequencing used immunoSEQ multiplex PCR; TCRdb keeps in-frame clones, though not all of them. There are roughly 2 million clones in the sample; about 95% occur only once, and around 1.1% lies in the top ten. Naivety among CD8 cells was defined by CD45RO negativity and positive CCR7 selection, thereby excluding terminally differentiated effector memory CD45RA+ cells. The sample was naive CD8+ T cells sorted from blood. This clonotype was sampled from a man between 18 and 29 years old in good health.

CDR3 in DNA: TGTGCTAGTGGTGACGGACAGGGAATACACGAGCAGTACTTC. Residues: CASGDGQGIHEQYF. The chain links TRBV12-5 to TRBJ2-7; 8 bases are shared with TRBD1. Germline V CDR1 and CDR2: LGHNT, FRNRAP. The CDR3 is 14 residues long. V was clipped by 5 bases and J by 5 bases; unmatched bases: 8. The entire variable domain, with the rest obtained from reference TRBV12-5 and TRBJ2-7, is as follows: DARVTQTPRHKVTEMGQEVTMRCQPILGHNTVFWYRQTMMQGLELLAYFRNRAPLDDSGMPKDRFSAEMPDATLATLKIQPSEPRDSAVYFCASGDGQGIHEQYFGPGTRLTVT.